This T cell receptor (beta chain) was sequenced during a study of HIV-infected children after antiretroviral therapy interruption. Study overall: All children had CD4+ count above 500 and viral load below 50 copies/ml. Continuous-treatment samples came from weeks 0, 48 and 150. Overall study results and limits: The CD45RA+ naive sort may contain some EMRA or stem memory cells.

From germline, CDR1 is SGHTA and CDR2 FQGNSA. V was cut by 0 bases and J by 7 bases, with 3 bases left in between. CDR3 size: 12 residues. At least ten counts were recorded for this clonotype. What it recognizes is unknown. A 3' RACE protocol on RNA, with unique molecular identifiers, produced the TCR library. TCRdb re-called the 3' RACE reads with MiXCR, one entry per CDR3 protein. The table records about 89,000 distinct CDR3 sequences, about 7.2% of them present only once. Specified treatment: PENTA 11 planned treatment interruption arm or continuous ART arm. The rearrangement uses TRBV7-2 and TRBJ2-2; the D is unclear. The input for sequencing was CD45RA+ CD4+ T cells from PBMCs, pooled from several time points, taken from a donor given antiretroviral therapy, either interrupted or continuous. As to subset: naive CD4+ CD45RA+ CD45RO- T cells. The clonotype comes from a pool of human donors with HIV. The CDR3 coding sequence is TGTGCCAGCAGCTTAGCGGTCGGGGAGCTGTTTTTT. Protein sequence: CASSLAVGELFF.